These T cell receptor beta chains were read from a single sample in a study of cytomegalovirus exposure and HLA in healthy donors. The assay was immunoSEQ multiplex PCR, and TCRdb's table has in-frame clones only and misses some. The table has approximately 110,000 clones, around 63% seen once; the top ten hold 3% to 3.5%. The sequenced material came from PBMCs. The receptors were sampled from a young man in good health and CMV-seronegative. Each CDR3 is given with its conserved first and last residue. A D gene is named only where the DNA matches it firmly. Expanded clones are given a class, and other clones once, few, many or no size at all.

abundance,v_gene,d_gene,j_gene,CDR3aa,CDR3nt
-,TRBV19,-,TRBJ2-2,CASSAGRVTGELFF,TGTGCCAGTAGTGCGGGCCGGGTCACCGGGGAGCTGTTTTTT
-,TRBV18,-,TRBJ1-1,CASSPILFNTNTEAFF,TGTGCCAGCTCACCGATTCTATTCAATACGAACACTGAAGCTTTCTTT
-,TRBV19,-,TRBJ2-6,CASTFRNHKEANVLTF,TGTGCCAGTACCTTCAGGAACCACAAAGAGGCCAACGTCCTGACTTTC
-,TRBV30,-,TRBJ2-3,CAWGETGATQYF,TGTGCCTGGGGGGAAACGGGAGCCACGCAGTATTTT
-,TRBV29-1,-,TRBJ1-3,CSLGVLGSGNTIYF,TGCAGCCTAGGGGTTTTAGGGTCTGGAAACACCATATATTTT
-,TRBV7-2,-,TRBJ1-2,CASSLNQGANYGYTF,TGTGCCAGCAGCTTAAATCAGGGTGCCAACTATGGCTACACCTTC
-,TRBV19,-,TRBJ1-2,CASSPGQRQNYGYTF,TGTGCCAGTAGTCCTGGACAGAGGCAAAACTATGGCTACACCTTC
-,TRBV7-8,TRBD1,TRBJ1-5,CASSLDRERNQPQHF,TGTGCCAGCAGCTTGGACAGGGAAAGAAATCAGCCCCAGCATTTT
-,TRBV5-1,-,TRBJ1-2,CASSSAGSNYGYTF,TGCGCCAGCAGCTCGGCCGGGTCCAACTATGGCTACACCTTC
-,TRBV5-4,-,TRBJ2-5,CASSSAGPTEQYF,TGTGCCAGCAGCTCCGCGGGACCAACGGAGCAGTACTTC
-,TRBV7-2,-,TRBJ2-1,CASSLVGVPYNEQFF,TGTGCCAGCAGCTTAGTGGGAGTTCCCTACAATGAGCAGTTCTTC
few,TRBV7-2,-,TRBJ1-5,CASSLAQGSNQPQHF,TGTGCCAGCAGCTTAGCACAGGGAAGCAATCAGCCCCAGCATTTT
once,TRBV28,TRBD2,TRBJ2-3,CASSSRTSGYYTDTQYF,TGTGCCAGCAGTTCCCGGACTAGCGGGTACTACACAGATACGCAGTATTTT
-,TRBV9,-,TRBJ1-1,CASGDRQNTEAFF,TGTGCCAGCGGCGATAGACAGAACACTGAAGCTTTCTTT